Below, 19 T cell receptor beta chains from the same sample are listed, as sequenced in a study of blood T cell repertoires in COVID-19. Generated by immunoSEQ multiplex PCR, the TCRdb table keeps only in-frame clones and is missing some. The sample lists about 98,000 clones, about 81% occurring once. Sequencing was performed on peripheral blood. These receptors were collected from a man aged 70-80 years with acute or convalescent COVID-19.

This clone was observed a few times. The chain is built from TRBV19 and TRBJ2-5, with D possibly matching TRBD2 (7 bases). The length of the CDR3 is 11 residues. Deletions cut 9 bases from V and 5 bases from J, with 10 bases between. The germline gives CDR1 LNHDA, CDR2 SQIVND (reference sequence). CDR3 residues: CASRGGETQYF. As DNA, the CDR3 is TGTGCCAGCAGGGGAGGGGAGACCCAGTACTTC.

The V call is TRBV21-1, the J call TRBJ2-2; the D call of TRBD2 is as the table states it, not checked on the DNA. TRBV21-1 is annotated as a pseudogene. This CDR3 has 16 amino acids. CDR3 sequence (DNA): TGTGCCAGCAGCCGAGAGCGGGAGGCGAACACCGGGGAGCTGTTTTTT. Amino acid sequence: CASSREREANTGELFF.

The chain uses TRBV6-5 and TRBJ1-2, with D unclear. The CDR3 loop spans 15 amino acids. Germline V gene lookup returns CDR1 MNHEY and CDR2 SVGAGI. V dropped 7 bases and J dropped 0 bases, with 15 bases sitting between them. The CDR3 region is CASKQNRGANYGYTF. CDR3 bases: TGTGCCAGCAAGCAGAATAGAGGAGCTAACTATGGCTACACCTTC.

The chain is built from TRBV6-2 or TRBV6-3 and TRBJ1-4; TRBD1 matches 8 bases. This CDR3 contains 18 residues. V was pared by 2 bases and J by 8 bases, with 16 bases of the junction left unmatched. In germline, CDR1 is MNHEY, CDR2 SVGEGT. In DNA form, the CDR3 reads TGTGCCAGCAGTTACGAGGACAGGGTACTTGTTGGAGGGGAAAAACTGTTTTTT. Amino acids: CASSYEDRVLVGGEKLFF.

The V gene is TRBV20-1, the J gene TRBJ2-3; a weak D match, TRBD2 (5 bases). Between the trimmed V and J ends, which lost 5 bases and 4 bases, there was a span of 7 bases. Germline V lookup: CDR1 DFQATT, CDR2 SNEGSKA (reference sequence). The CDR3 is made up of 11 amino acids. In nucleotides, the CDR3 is TGCAGTGCTGGACTTTCAGATACGCAGTATTTT. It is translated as CSAGLSDTQYF.

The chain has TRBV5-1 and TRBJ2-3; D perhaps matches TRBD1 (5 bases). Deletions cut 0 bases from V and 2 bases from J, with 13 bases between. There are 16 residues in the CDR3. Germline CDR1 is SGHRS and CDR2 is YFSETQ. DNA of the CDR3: TGCGCCAGCAGCTTGGGTATGACCAGGGACACAGATACGCAGTATTTT. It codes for CASSLGMTRDTDTQYF.

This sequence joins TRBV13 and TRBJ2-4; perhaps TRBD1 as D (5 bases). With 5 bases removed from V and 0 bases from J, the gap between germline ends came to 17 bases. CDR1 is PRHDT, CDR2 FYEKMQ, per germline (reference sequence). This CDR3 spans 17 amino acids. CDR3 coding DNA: TGTGCCAGCAGCCTCGGACGGACATTTCTAGCCAAAAACATTCAGTACTTC. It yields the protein CASSLGRTFLAKNIQYF. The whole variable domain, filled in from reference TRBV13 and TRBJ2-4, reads AAGVIQSPRHLIKEKRETATLKCYPIPRHDTVYWYQQGPGQDPQFLISFYEKMQSDKGSIPDRFSAQQFSDYHSELNMSSLELGDSALYFCASSLGRTFLAKNIQYFGAGTRLSVL.

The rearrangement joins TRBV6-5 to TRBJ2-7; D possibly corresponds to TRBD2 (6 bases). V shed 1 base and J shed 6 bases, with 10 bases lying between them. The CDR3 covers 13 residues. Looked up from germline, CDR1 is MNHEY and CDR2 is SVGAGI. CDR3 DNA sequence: TGTGCCAGCAGTTACTACCGGGGGTCCGAGCAGTACTTC. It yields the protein CASSYYRGSEQYF.

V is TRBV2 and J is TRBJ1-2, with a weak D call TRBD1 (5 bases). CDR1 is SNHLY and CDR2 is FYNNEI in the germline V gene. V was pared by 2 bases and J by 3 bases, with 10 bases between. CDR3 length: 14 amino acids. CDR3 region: CASSELGRDYGYTF. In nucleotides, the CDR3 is TGTGCCAGCAGTGAATTGGGCAGGGACTATGGCTACACCTTC.

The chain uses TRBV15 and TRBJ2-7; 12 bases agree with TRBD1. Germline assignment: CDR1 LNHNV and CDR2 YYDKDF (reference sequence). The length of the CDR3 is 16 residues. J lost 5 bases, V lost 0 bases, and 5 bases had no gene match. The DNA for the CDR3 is TGTGCCACCAGCAGAGATAGGGACAGGGGGCATAACGAGCAGTACTTC. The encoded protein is CATSRDRDRGHNEQYF.

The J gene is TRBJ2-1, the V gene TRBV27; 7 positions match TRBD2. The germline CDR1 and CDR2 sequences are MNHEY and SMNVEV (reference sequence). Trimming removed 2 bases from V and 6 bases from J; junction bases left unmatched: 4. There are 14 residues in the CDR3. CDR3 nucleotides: TGTGCCAGCAGTTTACGCGGGAGTCTCAATGAGCAGTTCTTC. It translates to CASSLRGSLNEQFF.

The CDR3 DNA reads as TGTGCCAGTAGTGAGGGGACAGGGGGAATCCCTGAAGCTTTCTTT. Translated, it gives CASSEGTGGIPEAFF. The genes are TRBV19 and TRBJ1-1; 11 positions agree with TRBD1. J gave up 6 bases and V 5 bases, and 8 bases lay outside the gene matches. Germline lookup yields CDR1 LNHDA and CDR2 SQIVND (reference sequence). This CDR3 contains 15 residues. Together with reference TRBV19 and TRBJ1-1, the CDR3 gives the full variable domain: DGGITQSPKYLFRKEGQNVTLSCEQNLNHDAMYWYRQDPGQGLRLIYYSQIVNDFQKGDIAEGYSVSREKKESFPLTVTSAQKNPTAFYLCASSEGTGGIPEAFFGQGTRLTVV.

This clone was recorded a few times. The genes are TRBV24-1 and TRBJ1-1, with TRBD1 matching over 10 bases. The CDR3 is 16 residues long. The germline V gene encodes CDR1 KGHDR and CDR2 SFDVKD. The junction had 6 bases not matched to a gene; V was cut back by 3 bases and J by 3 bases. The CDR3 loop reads CATSDAATGGHTEAFF. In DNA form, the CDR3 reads TGTGCCACCAGTGATGCAGCGACAGGGGGCCACACTGAAGCTTTCTTT.

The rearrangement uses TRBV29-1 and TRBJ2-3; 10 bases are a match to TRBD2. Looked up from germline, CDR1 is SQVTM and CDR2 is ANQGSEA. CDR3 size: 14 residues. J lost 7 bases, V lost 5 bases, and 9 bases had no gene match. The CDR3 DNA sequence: TGCAGCGTTACTGGGGCTAGCGGGGGCTATACGCAGTATTTT. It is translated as CSVTGASGGYTQYF.

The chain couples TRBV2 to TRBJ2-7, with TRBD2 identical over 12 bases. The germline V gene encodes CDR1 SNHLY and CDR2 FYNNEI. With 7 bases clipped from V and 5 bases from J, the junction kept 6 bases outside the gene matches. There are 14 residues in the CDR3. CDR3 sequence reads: CASTILAGGNEQYF. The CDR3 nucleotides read TGTGCCAGCACAATACTAGCGGGAGGTAACGAGCAGTACTTC.

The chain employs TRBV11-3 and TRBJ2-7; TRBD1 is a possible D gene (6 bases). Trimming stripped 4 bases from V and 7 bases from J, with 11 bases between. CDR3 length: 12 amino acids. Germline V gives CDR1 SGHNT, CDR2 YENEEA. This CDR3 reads CASSSQQGEQYF. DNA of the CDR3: TGTGCCAGCAGCTCCCAGCAGGGGGAGCAGTACTTC.

The CDR3 DNA is TGTGCCAGCAGCTCCGCAGGGGGTTTGAACTATGGCTACACCTTC. The encoded protein is CASSSAGGLNYGYTF. The chain has TRBV5-4 and TRBJ1-2; 7 bases agree with TRBD1. V was clipped by 3 bases and J by 2 bases; unmatched bases: 7. Germline V gives CDR1 SGHNT, CDR2 YYREEE (reference sequence). The CDR3 contains 15 residues.

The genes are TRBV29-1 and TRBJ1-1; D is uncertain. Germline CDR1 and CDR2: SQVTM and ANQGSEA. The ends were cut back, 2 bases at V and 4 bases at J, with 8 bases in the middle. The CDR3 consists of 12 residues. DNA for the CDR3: TGCAGCGTTGAATCGTGGAGCACTGAAGCTTTCTTT. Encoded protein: CSVESWSTEAFF.

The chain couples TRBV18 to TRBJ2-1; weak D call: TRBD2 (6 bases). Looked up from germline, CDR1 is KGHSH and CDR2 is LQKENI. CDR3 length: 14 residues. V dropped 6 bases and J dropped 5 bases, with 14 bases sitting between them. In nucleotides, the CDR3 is TGTGCCAGCTCCGCCGGGACTGGCCACAATGAGCAGTTCTTC. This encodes CASSAGTGHNEQFF.